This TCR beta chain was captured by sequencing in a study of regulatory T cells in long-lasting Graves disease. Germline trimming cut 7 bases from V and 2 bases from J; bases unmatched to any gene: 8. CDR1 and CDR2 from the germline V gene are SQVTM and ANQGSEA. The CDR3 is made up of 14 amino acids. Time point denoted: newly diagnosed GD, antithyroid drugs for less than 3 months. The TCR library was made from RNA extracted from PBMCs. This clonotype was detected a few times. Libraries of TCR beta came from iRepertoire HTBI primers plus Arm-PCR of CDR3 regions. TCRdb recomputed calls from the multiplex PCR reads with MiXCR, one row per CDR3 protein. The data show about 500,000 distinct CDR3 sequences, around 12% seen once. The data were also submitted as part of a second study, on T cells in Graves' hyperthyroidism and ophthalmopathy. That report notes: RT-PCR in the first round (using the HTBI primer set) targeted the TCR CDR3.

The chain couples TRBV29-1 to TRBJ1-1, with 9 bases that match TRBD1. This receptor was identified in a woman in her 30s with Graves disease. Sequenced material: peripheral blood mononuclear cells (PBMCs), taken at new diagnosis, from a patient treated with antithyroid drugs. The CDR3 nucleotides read TGCAGCGACCATACAGGGGGCGGTAACACTGAAGCTTTCTTT. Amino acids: CSDHTGGGNTEAFF.